What follows is one T cell receptor (beta chain) and its context. Its specific antigen is unknown. Base qualities are not at hand, and no much larger clone is one base apart. The germline V gene gives CDR1 as SGHAT and CDR2 as FQNNGV. Clipping removes 5 bases from V and 4 bases from J, with 4 as the unmatched junction base count. The CDR3 goes from the cysteine to the phenylalanine over 15 residues. Of the read, only the CDR3 DNA is kept; its 45 bases are in frame from base 1. PBMCs were isolated by Ficoll-Paque density gradient centrifugation. The source of the sample is a study of T-cell memory formation after mild COVID-19 (dated by TCRdb to the early 2020s). For the study in its entirety: TCR sequence clusters from the two donors were largely donor specific. In a couple of donors, T-cell clones that expanded and contracted after mild COVID-19 were tracked by sequencing TCRalpha and TCRbeta repertoires over time. Two young, previously healthy adult volunteers made up the cohort, one male and one female. Results and caveats for the whole study, not just this receptor: The study included only a couple of mild cases, and larger cohorts that include severe cases with pre-infection samples were judged to be necessary. Some responding clones were found in pre-infection memory, which suggests that pre-existing cross-reactive memory T cells took part in the SARS-CoV-2 response. Contracting CD4+ clones appeared mostly in the CM and EM memory subsets, whereas CD8+ clones were enriched in EMRA. SARS-CoV-2 specificity was not confirmed for the second-wave clones peaking on day 37. Balanced CD4/CD8 phenotypes were observed for clones contracting from day 15 to 85, whereas a bias towards CD4+ was observed for a second wave of clones expanding from day 15 to 37.

Sequencing took place on an Illumina NovaSeq 6000. TCRalpha and TCRbeta cDNA libraries were built by 5'RACE with constant-segment primers, adding sample barcodes and unique molecular identifiers. Trizol reagent was used to extract RNA from every sample. Libraries were amplified in two PCR steps, with a second sample barcode and Illumina TruSeq adapters added in the second step. Sequencing of libraries was performed on an Illumina NovaSeq with 2 x 150 bp paired-end reads. As for the authors' bioinformatics: The reads were demultiplexed and collapsed into UMI-guided consensus sequences using migec v1.2.7. Using mixcr v2.1.11, UMI consensuses were aligned to TRA and TRB V and J templates and then assembled into clonotypes. A clonotype was counted as expanded or contracted only when both edgeR and NoisET called the clonotype significant, with the noise models trained on biological replicates. For edgeR calls, the thresholds were a false discovery rate-adjusted p below 0.01 and a log2 fold-change of 1. As an exploratory analysis of dynamics, max-normalized trajectories of the 1000 most abundant clonotypes were examined with PCA combined with hierarchical clustering. Each responding clone was given a CD4 or CD8 phenotype based on the CD4+ and CD8+ repertoires, which had been sequenced separately. TCRdb trimmed public reads at Q25 via fastp, called clones via MiXCR and kept in-frame beta chains. Records with the same CDR3 protein are collapsed into one entry carrying the most frequent genes and DNA. TCRdb's processing, not the study's, gives the V and J calls here. Recorded for this sample are around 110,000 distinct CDR3 sequences; around an eighth of them occurred a single time. The biggest ten clones account for 35% to 50% of the sample.

Source material: PBMCs or a T cell subset sorted from them (not recorded which). The chain joins TRBV11-2 to TRBJ2-1, with 11 bases in between that match TRBD1. This TCR derives from a man between 18 and 29 years old who had mild COVID-19 (a few samples of this study predate the infection). The sample titles of this study are shuffled in the database, so cell type and time point are left out; the donor was told from shared clones. The CDR3 reads CASSQGQGEYNEQFF. The nucleotide sequence is given as TGTGCCAGCAGCCAGGGACAGGGGGAATACAATGAGCAGTTCTTC.